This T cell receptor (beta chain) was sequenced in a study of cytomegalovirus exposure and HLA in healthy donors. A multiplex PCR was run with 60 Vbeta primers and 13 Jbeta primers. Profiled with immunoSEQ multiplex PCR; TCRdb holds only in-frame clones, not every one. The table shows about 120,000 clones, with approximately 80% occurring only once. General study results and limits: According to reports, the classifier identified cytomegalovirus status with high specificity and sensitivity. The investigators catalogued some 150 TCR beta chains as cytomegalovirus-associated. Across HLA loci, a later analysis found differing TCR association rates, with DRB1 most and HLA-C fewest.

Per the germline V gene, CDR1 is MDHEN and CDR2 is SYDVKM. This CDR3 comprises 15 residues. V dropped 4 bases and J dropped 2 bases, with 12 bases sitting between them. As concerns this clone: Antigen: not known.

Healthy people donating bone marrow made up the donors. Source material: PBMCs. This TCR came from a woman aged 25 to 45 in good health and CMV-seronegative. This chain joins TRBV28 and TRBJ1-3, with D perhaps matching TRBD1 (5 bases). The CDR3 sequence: CASSSFGTAGNTIYF. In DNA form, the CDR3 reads TGTGCCAGCAGTTCATTCGGGACTGCTGGAAACACCATATATTTT.